The text below deals with one T cell receptor (beta chain). It is likely a read error: a sequence one base away is far more abundant. The data originate from a study of shared clonotypes between healthy human individuals. For each subset, genomic DNA was distributed in equal portions over several immunoSEQ plates. Sequenced by immunoSEQ multiplex PCR; TCRdb stores in-frame clones only, minus some. The sample consists of around 440,000 clones, approximately 77% of them appearing once. Each donor was a Caucasian adult residing in Nashville, Tennessee. When samples were unsorted, about 90 million PBMCs were used for genomic DNA. The sequencing sample was made of PBMCs. The receptor comes from a woman aged 40 to 50 in good health. Some clones in this sample may be carry-over from other donors' samples.

In nucleotides, the CDR3 is TGTGCCAGCGCCCCCCAGTCGGCGGGAAAACAATTTTACTTC. Protein product: CASAPQSAGKQFYF. The V call is TRBV28, the J call TRBJ2-5, with TRBD2 as a possible D gene (6 bases). Between the trimmed V and J ends, which lost 8 bases and 14 bases, there was a span of 27 bases. The length of the CDR3 is 14 residues. The V gene's germline CDR1 is MDHEN and CDR2 SYDVKM.